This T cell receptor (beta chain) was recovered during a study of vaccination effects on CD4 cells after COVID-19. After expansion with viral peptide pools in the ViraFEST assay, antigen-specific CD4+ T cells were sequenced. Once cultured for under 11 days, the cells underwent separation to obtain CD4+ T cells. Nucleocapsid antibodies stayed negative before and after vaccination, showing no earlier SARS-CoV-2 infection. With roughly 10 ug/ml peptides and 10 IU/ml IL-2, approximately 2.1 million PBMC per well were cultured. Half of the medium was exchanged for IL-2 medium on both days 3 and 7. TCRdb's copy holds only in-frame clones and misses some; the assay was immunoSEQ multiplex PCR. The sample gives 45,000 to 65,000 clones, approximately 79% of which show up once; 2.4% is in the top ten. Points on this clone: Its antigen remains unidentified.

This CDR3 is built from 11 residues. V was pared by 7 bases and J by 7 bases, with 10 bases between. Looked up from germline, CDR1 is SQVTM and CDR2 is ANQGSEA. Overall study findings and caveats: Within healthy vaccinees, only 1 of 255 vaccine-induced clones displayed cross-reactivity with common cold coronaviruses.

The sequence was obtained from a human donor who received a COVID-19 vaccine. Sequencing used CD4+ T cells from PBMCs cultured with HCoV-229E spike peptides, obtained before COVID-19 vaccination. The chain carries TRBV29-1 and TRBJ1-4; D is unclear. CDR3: CSGTTGEKLFF. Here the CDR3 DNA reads TGCAGCGGTACGACGGGTGAAAAACTGTTTTTT.